The source of this T cell receptor beta chain is a study of tumor-infiltrating lymphocytes in localized non-small cell lung cancer. With regard to this clone: Its specificity is unknown.

Study findings and constraints: Different pieces of the same tissue went to different assays, confounding technical variation with intratumor heterogeneity. Immunotypes IM1 and IM2 had similar TCR-derived T-cell fractions. Compared with uninvolved lung, tumors showed higher T cell infiltration by TCRbeta sequencing.

The germline V gene has CDR1 MGHDK and CDR2 SYGVNS. The V end lost 5 bases, the J end lost 7 bases, and 4 bases lay between the germline ends. The CDR3 spans 10 residues. Only in-frame clones appear in the TCRdb table, and some are missing; sequencing was by immunoSEQ multiplex PCR. This sample carries about 12,000 clones, 76% of them seen once, and the ten largest clones take about 17%. Sequencing was carried out using uninvolved lung tissue not adjacent to the tumor. The V call is TRBV25-1, the J call TRBJ2-3; D gene unclear. The sequence was obtained from a human donor with non-small cell lung cancer. For the CDR3, the DNA is TGTGCCAGCAGTACACATACGCAGTATTTT. This translates into CASSTHTQYF.